Following are 21 T cell receptor beta chains from one sample sequenced in a study of cytomegalovirus exposure and HLA in healthy donors. PCR primers comprised 60 Vbeta and 13 Jbeta primers. Generated by immunoSEQ multiplex PCR, the TCRdb table keeps only in-frame clones and is missing some. Of nearly 200,000 clones in the sample, 70% to 85% were seen once. Sequencing was carried out using PBMCs. All receptors derive from a boy aged 2 to 9 in good health and CMV-seronegative.

This clone came up a few times. This sequence joins TRBV6-5 and TRBJ2-7; D is unresolved. V dropped 4 bases and J dropped 5 bases, with 12 bases sitting between them. This CDR3 is 13 amino acids long. The V gene's germline CDR1 is MNHEY and CDR2 SVGAGI. CDR3: CASSWQAKDEQYF. CDR3 in DNA: TGTGCCAGCAGTTGGCAGGCCAAGGACGAGCAGTACTTC.

The chain carries TRBV18 and TRBJ2-3; 7 bases agree with TRBD2. Germline trimming cut 5 bases from V and 2 bases from J; bases unmatched to any gene: 7. The CDR3 has 15 residues. Germline V CDR1 and CDR2: KGHSH, LQKENI. CDR3 sequence reads: CASSSTSGDTDTQYF. CDR3 bases: TGTGCCAGCTCATCTACCAGCGGGGACACAGATACGCAGTATTTT.

The chain links TRBV19 to TRBJ1-2; D gene unclear. V lost 10 bases and J lost 8, with 20 bases in between. Germline CDR1 reads LNHDA; CDR2 reads SQIVND (reference sequence). This CDR3 is built from 13 residues. This chain's CDR3 is CATSAGPLRGYTF. In nucleotides, the CDR3 is TGTGCCACCTCGGCGGGCCCCCTCAGGGGCTACACCTTC.

This chain uses TRBV7-2 with TRBJ1-2; TRBD1 aligns across 8 bases. Per the germline V gene, CDR1 is SGHTA and CDR2 is FQGNSA. The trim removed 4 bases at V and 7 bases at J, leaving 11 bases unmatched. The CDR3 length is 15 residues. The CDR3: CASSSFTGGTGGYTF. CDR3 coding DNA: TGTGCCAGCAGCTCATTCACAGGGGGAACAGGTGGCTACACCTTC.

V gene TRBV18 combines with J gene TRBJ2-5, with TRBD2 matching over 10 bases. CDR1 KGHSH and CDR2 LQKENI come from the germline V gene. V lost 3 bases and J lost 5; bases outside the gene matches: 3. The CDR3 covers 14 residues. The CDR3 coding sequence is TGTGCCAGCTCACCGACTAGCGGGTCGGAGACCCAGTACTTC. This codes for CASSPTSGSETQYF.

The chain joins TRBV11-1 to TRBJ2-3; possible D gene TRBD2, 7 bases. The CDR3 covers 16 residues. V lost 1 base to trimming and J lost 6 bases, with 17 bases between them. Germline-derived CDR1 and CDR2 are SGHAT and FQDESV (reference sequence). DNA for the CDR3: TGTGCCAGCAGCTTAGAGGGCGGGGGCCCCCACGATACGCAGTATTTT. It translates to CASSLEGGGPHDTQYF. Full variable domain (outside the CDR3, taken from reference TRBV11-1 and TRBJ2-3): EAEVAQSPRYKITEKSQAVAFWCDPISGHATLYWYRQILGQGPELLVQFQDESVVDDSQLPKDRFSAERLKGVDSTLKIQPAELGDSAMYLCASSLEGGGPHDTQYFGPGTRLTVL.

The J gene is TRBJ1-6, the V gene TRBV10-3; D is perhaps TRBD1 (5 bases). Germline V gives CDR1 ENHRY, CDR2 SYGVKD. With 3 bases removed from V and 7 bases from J, the gap between germline ends came to 10 bases. CDR3 length equals 14 residues. CDR3 in amino acids: CAISESGQNSPLHF. CDR3 sequence (DNA): TGTGCCATCAGTGAATCAGGGCAGAATTCACCCCTCCACTTT.

The chain joins TRBV14 to TRBJ2-5; 9 bases agree with TRBD1. Per germline, CDR1 SGHDN and CDR2 FVKESK. The CDR3 runs to 17 residues. V dropped 5 bases and J dropped 0; count of bases not matched to a gene: 10. CDR3 sequence reads: CASSSDRGGPHQETQYF. The DNA for the CDR3 is TGTGCCAGCAGCTCGGACAGGGGAGGGCCCCACCAAGAGACCCAGTACTTC.

The rearrangement uses TRBV25-1 and TRBJ2-1, with TRBD1 matching over 7 bases. Germline trimming cut 5 bases from V and 6 bases from J; bases unmatched to any gene: 10. This CDR3 is 15 amino acids long. Germline V gene data show CDR1 as MGHDK and CDR2 as SYGVNS. The CDR3 DNA sequence: TGTGCCAGCAGTCAGATGTGGGACAGCATCAATGAGCAGTTCTTC. It codes for CASSQMWDSINEQFF.

The V and J genes are TRBV19 and TRBJ1-2, with D possibly being TRBD1 (6 bases). V was pared by 5 bases and J by 2 bases, with 9 bases between. Looked up from germline, CDR1 is LNHDA and CDR2 is SQIVND (reference sequence). The CDR3 runs 13 residues. CDR3: CASSRQENYGYTF. Written as DNA, the CDR3 is TGTGCCAGTAGTCGACAGGAGAACTATGGCTACACCTTC.

The chain joins TRBV9 to TRBJ1-3, with unresolved D. Germline CDR1 is SGDLS and CDR2 is YYNGEE. This CDR3 has 16 amino acids. V was cut by 3 bases and J by 2 bases, with 15 bases left in between. The CDR3 DNA reads as TGTGCCAGCAGCGAGGAGCGGGGAATCACTGGAAACACCATATATTTT. As protein: CASSEERGITGNTIYF.

This rearrangement joins TRBV6-5 to TRBJ1-1; TRBD1 agrees at 12 bases. The germline V gene encodes CDR1 MNHEY and CDR2 SVGAGI. Trimming removed 5 bases from V and 10 bases from J; junction bases left unmatched: 5. The CDR3 has 13 residues. The CDR3 loop is CASSRGQGARAFF. The CDR3 DNA reads TGTGCCAGCAGTCGGGGACAGGGGGCCCGAGCTTTCTTT.

This clone showed up just once. The V call is TRBV14, the J call TRBJ1-2; 8 nucleotides align to TRBD1. The germline CDR1 and CDR2 sequences are SGHDN and FVKESK. The CDR3 length is 13 residues. With V trimmed by 4 bases and J by 5 bases, 3 bases remained unmatched. The CDR3 protein is CASSPRQGYGYTF. CDR3 DNA sequence: TGTGCCAGCAGCCCAAGACAGGGGTATGGCTACACCTTC.

This clone was seen only a few times. V is TRBV7-2 and J is TRBJ2-7; D may be TRBD2 (5 bases). The CDR3 has 14 amino acids. V lost 7 bases and J lost 6, with 19 bases in between. Looked up from germline, CDR1 is SGHTA and CDR2 is FQGNSA. The CDR3 nucleotides are TGTGCCAGCACCGCCTCTGGCCGACGGGGCGAGCAGTACTTC. Translated: CASTASGRRGEQYF.

The rearrangement uses TRBV7-2 and TRBJ1-1; D ambiguous. Germline V CDR1 and CDR2: SGHTA, FQGNSA. The CDR3 sequence is 11 residues long. V was cut by 7 bases and J by 10 bases, with 13 bases left in between. The DNA for the CDR3 is TGTGCCAGCACCCAGACCGGGGTAGCTTTCTTT. Translating gives CASTQTGVAFF. The variable domain in full, completed from reference TRBV7-2 and TRBJ1-1, reads GAGVSQSPSNKVTEKGKDVELRCDPISGHTALYWYRQSLGQGLEFLIYFQGNSAPDKSGLPSDRFSAERTGGSVSTLTIQRTQQEDSAVYLCASTQTGVAFFGQGTRLTVV.

J is TRBJ1-4 and V is TRBV7-8, with D possibly being TRBD1 (6 bases). With 6 bases removed from V and 8 bases from J, the gap between germline ends came to 19 bases. The CDR3 spans 15 residues. Germline lookup yields CDR1 SGHVS and CDR2 FQNEAQ. The CDR3 DNA reads TGTGCCAGCAGTCTAAGAAGGGGGTTATGGGAAAAACTGTTTTTT. Translated: CASSLRRGLWEKLFF.

V usage is TRBV4-3 and J usage is TRBJ2-3; TRBD2 is a possible D gene (5 bases). The length of the CDR3 is 13 residues. Deletions cut 4 bases from V and 6 bases from J, with 11 bases between. Looked up from germline, CDR1 is LGHNA and CDR2 is YSLEER. CDR3 coding DNA: TGCGCCAGCAGCCGAGGGATTTCCGATACGCAGTATTTT. This encodes CASSRGISDTQYF.

The rearrangement links TRBV9 to TRBJ2-1; D unresolved. Trimming took off 4 bases at V and 9 bases at J, with 11 bases between the two ends. Germline V gives CDR1 SGDLS, CDR2 YYNGEE. The CDR3 is made up of 12 amino acids. CDR3 region: CASSSQNFEQFF. The CDR3 region has the DNA TGTGCCAGCAGCTCCCAGAATTTTGAGCAGTTCTTC.

The chain uses TRBV5-4 and TRBJ2-7; 11 bases agree with TRBD1. The V gene end was trimmed by 4 bases and the J gene end by 3 bases; junction bases not matched to a gene: 6. This CDR3 comprises 15 residues. Germline V gene sequence: CDR1 SGHNT, CDR2 YYREEE (reference sequence). The CDR3 here is CASSARDRGGYEQYF. In DNA, the CDR3 is TGTGCCAGCAGCGCCCGGGACAGGGGGGGCTACGAGCAGTACTTC.

V is TRBV5-6 and J is TRBJ2-3, with a possible D match to TRBD1 (5 bases). The CDR3 length is 13 residues. Germline V gene lookup returns CDR1 SGHDT and CDR2 YYEEEE. V lost 2 bases and J 5 bases, leaving 9 bases between the germline ends. The CDR3 nucleotides are TGTGCCAGCAGCTTTGACAGAGAAGATACGCAGTATTTT. Translating gives CASSFDREDTQYF.

The rearrangement links TRBV6-1 to TRBJ2-7, with D perhaps matching TRBD1 (5 bases). Germline V gene data show CDR1 as MNHNS and CDR2 as SASEGT. The ends were cut back, 5 bases at V and 6 bases at J, with 20 bases in the middle. The CDR3 has 15 amino acids. The CDR3 sequence is CASSRTQDWVGEQYF. In DNA, the CDR3 is TGTGCCAGCAGTCGGACACAGGATTGGGTGGGCGAGCAGTACTTC.